Listed below are T cell receptor beta chains from one sample, sequenced in a study of T cells after yellow fever vaccination. From the 5' RACE reads, TCRdb called clonotypes with MiXCR, one entry per CDR3 protein. Here the sample spans more than 95,000 distinct CDR3 sequences, around 15% being singletons. The specimen comprised CD8+ T cells sorted from PBMCs, sampled 5 days after the yellow fever booster vaccination. Source of these receptors: a young man who received the YFV17D yellow fever vaccine. CDR3s include the opening cysteine and the closing phenylalanine or tryptophan. D genes are given only for firm matches. For some rows the clone size is stated as once, few or many, or as a class when expanded; others skip it.

TRBD1	few	TRBV19	TRBJ2-7	CASRQGDNEQYF	TGTGCCAGTCGACAGGGGGACAACGAGCAGTACTTC
TRBD2	-	TRBV7-6	TRBJ2-1	CASSLYQRGVVKDEQFF	TGTGCCAGCAGCTTATATCAGCGGGGGGTTGTTAAGGATGAGCAGTTCTTC
-	-	TRBV5-4	TRBJ1-5	CASSVGPLISGNQPQHF	TGTGCCAGCAGCGTGGGACCCCTAATCAGTGGCAATCAGCCCCAGCATTTT
-	few	TRBV2	TRBJ1-4	CASTRPQGRVATNEKLFF	TGTGCCAGCACCCGACCCCAGGGGCGGGTAGCAACTAATGAAAAACTGTTTTTT
-	many	TRBV28	TRBJ2-1	CASMWGNNEQFF	TGTGCCAGCATGTGGGGAAACAATGAGCAGTTCTTC
-	few	TRBV27	TRBJ1-2	CASKRRWVTVRKYTF	TGTGCCAGCAAAAGGAGGTGGGTGACCGTGAGGAAGTACACCTTC
TRBD1	-	TRBV4-3	TRBJ1-4	CASSLVEGANEKLFF	TGCGCCAGCAGCTTAGTGGAGGGGGCGAATGAAAAACTGTTTTTT
TRBD1	-	TRBV12-5	TRBJ1-6	CASGLPIGTGHSPLHF	TGTGCTAGTGGTTTGCCGATCGGGACAGGGCATTCACCCCTCCACTTT
-	few	TRBV4-2	TRBJ1-1	CASSQVGGPEAFF	TGTGCCAGCAGCCAAGTTGGGGGTCCTGAAGCTTTCTTT
TRBD1	once	TRBV15	TRBJ1-2	CATSREGQGFIGYTF	TGTGCCACCAGCAGAGAGGGACAGGGATTTATCGGCTACACCTTC
-	-	TRBV30	TRBJ1-1	CAWSVAVYTEAFF	TGTGCCTGGAGTGTGGCGGTATACACTGAAGCTTTCTTT
TRBD1	many	TRBV14	TRBJ2-5	CASSQGGQQETQYF	TGTGCCAGCAGCCAAGGGGGACAGCAAGAGACCCAGTACTTC
-	once	TRBV28	TRBJ1-1	CASSSLGREGEAFF	TGTGCCAGCAGTTCCTTAGGGAGGGAGGGTGAAGCTTTCTTT
-	-	TRBV6-2/TRBV6-3	TRBJ1-5	CASTAGHGNQPQHF	TGTGCCAGCACCGCGGGTCACGGGAATCAGCCCCAGCATTTT
TRBD2	-	TRBV5-1	TRBJ2-3	CASSLERGPDTQYF	TGCGCCAGCAGCTTGGAGCGGGGGCCAGATACGCAGTATTTT
TRBD2	-	TRBV11-2	TRBJ2-7	CASSPGRGVVYEQYF	TGTGCCAGCAGCCCCGGACGGGGGGTCGTCTACGAGCAGTACTTC
-	-	TRBV5-1	TRBJ2-7	CASSKDFGYEQYF	TGCGCCAGCAGTAAGGACTTCGGCTACGAGCAGTACTTC
-	few	TRBV29-1	TRBJ2-3	CSVEDWSVISTDTQYF	TGCAGCGTTGAAGACTGGTCAGTGATATCCACAGATACGCAGTATTTT
-	once	TRBV27	TRBJ2-6	CASSLTSGANVLTF	TGTGCCAGCAGTTTGACCTCTGGGGCCAACGTCCTGACTTTC
-	-	TRBV6-2/TRBV6-3	TRBJ2-1	CASSFTGGHEYNEQFF	TGTGCCAGCAGTTTTACCGGGGGGCATGAGTACAATGAGCAGTTCTTC
-	few	TRBV7-9	TRBJ2-7	CASRPDDRSYEQYF	TGTGCCAGCAGACCGGACGACAGAAGCTACGAGCAGTACTTC
-	-	TRBV5-1	TRBJ2-3	CASSLKGPPRSTDTQYF	TGCGCCAGCAGCTTGAAGGGGCCCCCTCGATCCACAGATACGCAGTATTTT
-	-	TRBV7-9	TRBJ1-1	CASSFPSSNTEAFF	TGTGCCAGCAGCTTCCCCTCTTCGAACACTGAAGCTTTCTTT
-	-	TRBV24-1	TRBJ2-3	CATAVEKIGTDTQYF	TGTGCCACCGCTGTTGAGAAAATAGGCACAGATACGCAGTATTTT
-	few	TRBV27	TRBJ2-7	CASSFSWGEGSYEQYF	TGTGCCAGCAGTTTTTCGTGGGGTGAAGGGTCCTACGAGCAGTACTTC
TRBD1	-	TRBV5-1	TRBJ2-5	CASSLSRDSSQETQYF	TGCGCCAGCAGCTTGTCCCGGGACAGCTCCCAAGAGACCCAGTACTTC
TRBD1	-	TRBV29-1	TRBJ1-2	CSVGRGQSGYGYTF	TGCAGCGTTGGGAGGGGGCAATCAGGCTATGGCTACACCTTC
-	few	TRBV4-1	TRBJ2-1	CASSLHGVGTYNEQFF	TGCGCCAGCAGCCTTCATGGGGTGGGGACCTACAATGAGCAGTTCTTC
TRBD1	few	TRBV27	TRBJ1-2	CASSPDRGRGAHYGYTF	TGTGCCAGCAGTCCGGACAGGGGGCGCGGGGCCCACTATGGCTACACCTTC
TRBD1	-	TRBV12-3/TRBV12-4	TRBJ1-1	CASVNRGNTEAFF	TGTGCCAGCGTCAACAGGGGAAATACTGAAGCTTTCTTT
-	-	TRBV29-1	TRBJ2-1	CSVVRQGRNEQFF	TGCAGCGTTGTCCGGCAGGGGAGGAATGAGCAGTTCTTC
-	many	TRBV4-1	TRBJ1-1	CASSQEGRGWTEAFF	TGCGCCAGCAGCCAAGAAGGACGGGGATGGACTGAAGCTTTCTTT
-	few	TRBV7-9	TRBJ1-6	CASSSWTGSPLHF	TGTGCCAGCAGCTCCTGGACCGGGTCACCCCTCCACTTT
TRBD2	-	TRBV3-1	TRBJ2-1	CASSPSTTSVFSNEQFF	TGTGCCAGCAGCCCCTCGACCACTAGCGTTTTTTCGAATGAGCAGTTCTTC